A selection of T cell receptor beta chains follows, all from one sample in a study of PD-1 blockade in classical Hodgkin lymphoma. The table came from immunoSEQ multiplex PCR; TCRdb's copy has only in-frame clones and leaves some out. Of about 53,000 clones in the sample, more than 65% were seen once. The sample here was peripheral blood mononuclear cells (PBMCs), taken at baseline. These receptors were collected from a human donor with classical Hodgkin lymphoma. Both conserved end residues are part of each CDR3. A D gene is named only where the DNA matches it firmly. Size values are once, few and many counts, or a class for expanded clones, and some rows have none.

j_call v_call clone_size d_call cdr3_nt cdr3_aa
TRBJ2-7 TRBV11-1 . . TGTGCCAGCAGCTTAGTCCACAGAGCATCCTACGAGCAGTACTTC CASSLVHRASYEQYF
TRBJ1-1 TRBV11-2 . . TGTGCCAGCAGCTTAGAATTTGGCAGGGCGTACACTGAAGCTTTCTTT CASSLEFGRAYTEAFF
TRBJ1-5 TRBV27 . . TGTGCCAGCAGTCCTCGGCCTCGAGGGGATCAGCCCCAGCATTTT CASSPRPRGDQPQHF
TRBJ1-1 TRBV15 . . TGTGCCACCAGCAGAGCCAGGGCTATGAACACTGAAGCTTTCTTT CATSRARAMNTEAFF
TRBJ1-1 TRBV10-3 . TRBD1 TGTGCCATCCGCCGAGGGGGCCCGAGTTACACTGAAGCTTTCTTT CAIRRGGPSYTEAFF
TRBJ2-3 TRBV7-3 . . TGTGCCAGCAGCGACCCGGGGGATACGCAGTATTTT CASSDPGDTQYF
TRBJ2-2 TRBV4-3 . TRBD2 TGCGCCAGCAGCCGAACGCTAGCGGGAGGGCCGGGCGGGGAGCTGTTTTTT CASSRTLAGGPGGELFF
TRBJ1-1 TRBV7-9 . . TGTGCCAGCAGCCTCGACATGAACACTGAAGCTTTCTTT CASSLDMNTEAFF
TRBJ1-5 TRBV2 . . TGTGCCAGCAGTGGAGGCAGACGCTATCAGCCCCAGCATTTT CASSGGRRYQPQHF
TRBJ2-2 TRBV13 . TRBD2 TGTGCCAGCAGCTTAGACCCGGGACTAGCGGGAGGGACCGGGGAGCTGTTTTTT CASSLDPGLAGGTGELFF
TRBJ2-7 TRBV4-2 . . TGTGCCAGCAGCCAAGACTACGAGCAGTACTTC CASSQDYEQYF
TRBJ1-5 TRBV27 . TRBD1 TGTGCCAGCAGGCCTTGGGGACAGGGGGAGAATCAGCCCCAGCATTTT CASRPWGQGENQPQHF
TRBJ2-2 TRBV7-8 once . TGTGCCAGCAGTGTTAGCGGGAACACCGGGGAGCTGTTTTTT CASSVSGNTGELFF
TRBJ2-1 TRBV20-1 . . TGCAGTGCGGACTCTTACAATGAGCAGTTCTTC CSADSYNEQFF
TRBJ2-7 TRBV4-3 once TRBD1 TGCGCCAGCAGCCACTCGACAGGGACCTACGAGCAGTACTTC CASSHSTGTYEQYF
TRBJ2-5 TRBV6-5 . TRBD2 TGTGCCAGCAGCCCGCTAGCGGGAGAAGAGACCCAGTACTTC CASSPLAGEETQYF
TRBJ2-1 TRBV18 . . TGTGCCAGCTCACCACCGGGTAGCAGGGGTGAGCAGTTCTTC CASSPPGSRGEQFF
TRBJ1-1 TRBV29-1 . . TGCAGCGTTGTTGGCTGGGGCAATACTGAAGCTTTCTTT CSVVGWGNTEAFF
TRBJ2-7 TRBV19 . . TGTGCCAGTAGGGCTAGGGATCTAGGAATCCACGAGCAGTACTTC CASRARDLGIHEQYF
TRBJ2-5 TRBV6-5 . . TGTGCCAGCAGTTACTCGAGAAGGGCAGAAGAGACCCAGTACTTC CASSYSRRAEETQYF
TRBJ2-4 TRBV7-2 . TRBD2 TGTGCCAGCAGCCCACTAGCGGAGACCCTAGCCAAAAACATTCAGTACTTC CASSPLAETLAKNIQYF
TRBJ1-2 TRBV27 many . TGTGCCAGCAGTTTAGACCCCCCAGAGTACTATGGCTACACCTTC CASSLDPPEYYGYTF
TRBJ2-7 TRBV18 . . TGTGCCAGCTCACCACCGGGTCAGGGACTCTACGAGCAGTACTTC CASSPPGQGLYEQYF
TRBJ2-2 TRBV11-3 . TRBD1 TGTGCCAGCAGCCGCCGGACAGGGGACACCGGGGAGCTGTTTTTT CASSRRTGDTGELFF
TRBJ2-7 TRBV5-6 . TRBD2 TGTGCCAGCAGCTTGGTTCGGGAGGGCTCCGAGCAGTACTTC CASSLVREGSEQYF
TRBJ1-1 TRBV11-3 . . TGTGCCAGCAGCTTAGACAGGGTGAACACTGAAGCTTTCTTT CASSLDRVNTEAFF
TRBJ2-1 TRBV2 . TRBD2 TGTGCCAGCAAACTAGCGGATTACAATGAGCAGTTCTTC CASKLADYNEQFF
TRBJ2-1 TRBV15 many TRBD2 TGTGCCACCAGCAGAGATCTAGGACTAGAGAACGAGCAGTTCTTC CATSRDLGLENEQFF
TRBJ2-5 TRBV5-6 . . TGTGCCAGCAGCTTGCCGGGTTGGGAGACCCAGTACTTC CASSLPGWETQYF
TRBJ2-1 TRBV6-6 . . TGTGCCAGCAGTTGGTGGGACGAGCAGTTCTTC CASSWWDEQFF
TRBJ2-3 TRBV11-2 . . TGTGCCAGCAGCTTAGTAATAGTGGATACGCAGTATTTT CASSLVIVDTQYF